Here is one T cell receptor (beta chain) with its context. Its matching antigen is unknown. This sample is drawn from a study of post-analysis software for immune sequencing data. Trimming took 1 base from V and 7 from J, leaving 16 bases between them. Germline V gene data show CDR1 as DFQATT and CDR2 as SNEGSKA (reference sequence). This CDR3 is 14 amino acids long. TCR beta libraries were prepared from cDNA with unique molecular identifiers. TCRdb used MiXCR to reprocess the PCR reads, holding one entry per CDR3 protein. The data show fewer than 550,000 distinct CDR3 sequences, with around a third seen just once and approximately 6% held by the top ten. General study points: With TRBV5-6, TRBV5-1 and TRBV20-1 included, a handful of TRBV segments were more frequent in patients than in controls.

J is TRBJ2-5 and V is TRBV20-1, with a weak D call TRBD2 (5 bases). Sequencing was performed on blood. The receptor comes from a girl aged 2 to 17 with multiple sclerosis. CDR3 protein: CSARGDPRGGTQYF. DNA of the CDR3: TGCAGTGCTAGAGGAGACCCCCGCGGAGGGACCCAGTACTTC.